This passage covers 16 T cell receptor beta chains from one sample sequenced in a study of T-cell memory formation after mild COVID-19. Each CDR3 protein gets one entry after TCRdb re-called the 5' RACE reads with MiXCR. The repertoire holds roughly 240,000 distinct CDR3 sequences, with roughly 15% as singletons. Specimen: PBMCs or a T cell subset sorted from them (not recorded which). Receptor source: an adult woman who had mild COVID-19 (a few samples of this study predate the infection). Cell type and time point are not known.

The gene calls are TRBV12-3 or TRBV12-4 and TRBJ2-2; D remains ambiguous. The CDR3 consists of 14 residues. V lost 3 bases, J lost 5 bases, and 10 bases lay in between. In DNA, the CDR3 is TGTGCCAGCAGTTTCAGGAGTGGGACCGGGGAGCTGTTTTTT. It translates to CASSFRSGTGELFF.

The J gene is TRBJ1-1, the V gene TRBV6-5, with no clear D. The CDR3 runs 16 residues. Between the trimmed V and J ends, which lost 1 base and 1 base, there was a span of 13 bases. CDR1 MNHEY and CDR2 SVGAGI come from the germline V gene. CDR3 bases: TGTGCCAGCAGTTACTTGGGGTCCTCAAGGAACACTGAAGCTTTCTTT. This translates into CASSYLGSSRNTEAFF.

A few counts support this clonotype. The rearrangement uses TRBV2 and TRBJ1-2; TRBD1 might be the D (6 bases). Germline loops: CDR1 SNHLY, CDR2 FYNNEI. This CDR3 spans 14 amino acids. V was pared by 7 bases and J by 3 bases, with 15 bases between. This chain's CDR3 is CASITGLYYYGYTF. The CDR3 region has the DNA TGTGCCAGCATTACAGGGTTGTATTACTATGGCTACACCTTC.

The V and J genes are TRBV9 and TRBJ2-1, with TRBD2 identical over 14 bases. There are 21 residues in the CDR3. With V trimmed by 2 bases and J by 1 base, 14 bases remained unmatched. Germline V gene sequence: CDR1 SGDLS, CDR2 YYNGEE. The CDR3 spells CASSVSVGGLAGAESYNEQFF. The CDR3, as DNA: TGTGCCAGCAGCGTTAGCGTCGGGGGACTAGCGGGAGCGGAATCCTACAATGAGCAGTTCTTC.

The CDR3 nucleotides read TGTGCCAGCAGCCAAGTACGACTTAGAAATGAGCAGTTCTTC. Protein product: CASSQVRLRNEQFF. The chain recombines TRBV14 with TRBJ2-1; no clear D. This CDR3 is 14 amino acids long. Germline CDR1 and CDR2: SGHDN and FVKESK. Trimming left V 1 base short and J 7 bases short, with 11 bases between.

The J gene is TRBJ2-1, the V gene TRBV25-1; 16 bases are shared with TRBD2. The CDR3 consists of 18 residues. V lost 2 bases and J lost 5; bases outside the gene matches: 6. Looked up from germline, CDR1 is MGHDK and CDR2 is SYGVNS. The CDR3: CASSEGTSGRVANNEQFF. The CDR3, as DNA: TGTGCCAGCAGTGAAGGGACTAGCGGGAGGGTAGCGAACAATGAGCAGTTCTTC.

This chain links TRBV18 with TRBJ2-1, with TRBD2 identical over 8 bases. The CDR3 is 15 amino acids. The V gene end was trimmed by 6 bases and the J gene end by 4 bases; junction bases not matched to a gene: 8. Germline CDR1 is KGHSH and CDR2 is LQKENI. The CDR3 DNA reads TGTGCCAGCTCCCCGGTAGCGGGGAATTACAATGAGCAGTTCTTC. This translates into CASSPVAGNYNEQFF.

This clonotype was counted only a few times. V usage is TRBV7-3 and J usage is TRBJ2-3; no reliable D call. The germline V and J ends were trimmed by 4 bases and 4 bases, with 9 bases remaining between them. Germline loops: CDR1 SGHTA, CDR2 FQGTGA. This CDR3 has 13 amino acids. This CDR3 reads CASSSEWADTQYF. Here the CDR3 DNA reads TGTGCCAGCAGCTCCGAGTGGGCAGATACGCAGTATTTT. The complete variable domain, with remaining parts taken from reference TRBV7-3 and TRBJ2-3, reads GAGVSQTPSNKVTEKGKYVELRCDPISGHTALYWYRQSLGQGPEFLIYFQGTGAADDSGLPNDRFFAVRPEGSVSTLKIQRTERGDSAVYLCASSSEWADTQYFGPGTRLTVL.

This clonotype was seen a few times. The chain recombines TRBV5-6 with TRBJ1-2, with D possibly matching TRBD1 (6 bases). Germline CDR1 SGHDT, CDR2 YYEEEE. CDR3 length: 14 amino acids. Trimming left V 0 bases short and J 8 bases short, with 14 bases between. DNA of the CDR3: TGTGCCAGCAGCTTGGACAGGGCCTGGAGCGGCTACACCTTC. Its translation is CASSLDRAWSGYTF.

This clonotype showed up many times. This chain uses TRBV12-3 or TRBV12-4 with TRBJ2-3; D gene ambiguous. Trimming removed 8 bases from V and 1 base from J, with 1 base in between. The CDR3 is made up of 10 amino acids. CDR3 in amino acids: CASGTDTQYF. The CDR3 nucleotides are TGTGCCAGCGGCACAGATACGCAGTATTTT.

V usage is TRBV6-1 and J usage is TRBJ1-2; 7 bases match TRBD1. The ends lost 5 bases at V and 9 bases at J; junction bases unmatched: 6. Germline values: CDR1 MNHNS, CDR2 SASEGT. This CDR3 has 12 amino acids. CDR3 DNA: TGTGCCAGCAGTTCCCGACAGGGAAGCTACACCTTC. Its protein is CASSSRQGSYTF.

This clonotype appeared many times. This sequence joins TRBV2 and TRBJ2-3; D is possibly TRBD2 (7 bases). Germline V lookup: CDR1 SNHLY, CDR2 FYNNEI. V gave up 6 bases and J gave up 0 bases, with 16 bases separating them. This CDR3 has 16 amino acids. CDR3 protein: CASRLGGPISTDTQYF. The CDR3 DNA follows: TGTGCCAGCAGACTCGGGGGGCCGATAAGCACAGATACGCAGTATTTT.

This clonotype was observed a handful of times. The chain is built from TRBV5-1 and TRBJ2-3; 12 nucleotides line up with TRBD2. Trimming cost V 5 bases and J 6 bases; bases outside gene matches: 4. Germline V CDR1 and CDR2: SGHRS, YFSETQ. This CDR3 is 14 amino acids long. Here the CDR3 DNA reads TGCGCCAGCAGGACTAGCGGGAGTATGGATACGCAGTATTTT. Protein product: CASRTSGSMDTQYF.

This clonotype has just a few counts. The chain joins TRBV14 to TRBJ2-7; D not certain. This CDR3 is 15 amino acids long. V was cut by 1 base and J by 2 bases, with 12 bases left in between. The germline CDR1 and CDR2 sequences are SGHDN and FVKESK. The CDR3 nucleotides read TGTGCCAGCAGCCAAGGAAATTTTAAAACCTACGAGCAGTACTTC. It yields the protein CASSQGNFKTYEQYF.

The chain is built from TRBV29-1 and TRBJ2-3, with D maybe TRBD2 (6 bases). V was cut by 7 bases and J by 4 bases, with 15 bases left in between. The CDR3 sequence is 13 residues long. Germline V gives CDR1 SQVTM, CDR2 ANQGSEA. CDR3 amino acids: CSASGGKPDTQYF. Here the CDR3 DNA reads TGCAGCGCATCTGGCGGGAAGCCAGATACGCAGTATTTT.

The chain combines TRBV12-3 or TRBV12-4 with TRBJ2-7; D possibly corresponds to TRBD2 (6 bases). Trimming removed 1 base at V and 0 bases at J, with 7 bases between. The CDR3 runs 14 residues. The CDR3 reads CASSLDGSSYEQYF. The CDR3 region has the DNA TGTGCCAGCAGTTTAGACGGGAGCTCCTACGAGCAGTACTTC.